These 17 T cell receptor beta chains originate from one sample sequenced in a study of CD8+ T cells in alopecia areata. Cells pooled from cutaneous lymph nodes were sorted on CD4, CD8alpha, NKG2D, NKG2ACE and other markers. The authors extracted RNA and reverse transcribed it into cDNA as the sequencing template. Using immunoSEQ multiplex PCR, the repertoire was profiled, and TCRdb retains in-frame clones only, with some absent. This sample comprises around 290,000 clones, none seen once only. Sequencing was done on a sample of CD4+ T cells sorted from a lymph node. These receptors all come from a C3H/HeJ mouse with alopecia areata. The strain is characterized by the MHC haplotype H2-k.

Concerning this clone: Gene and germline names: mouse. From the germline J gene comes the end of the CDR3, since the read stops 4 residues before it. This rearrangement joins TRBV3 to TRBJ2-1; D possibly corresponds to TRBD2 (6 bases). The CDR3 extends over 15 amino acids. Trimming stripped 1 base from V and 0 bases from J, with 7 bases between. Germline V gene sequence: CDR1 SNHLY, CDR2 FYNGKV (reference sequence). The part of the CDR3 DNA that was read is TGTGCCAGCAGCTTAGGGGGGGTTAACTATGCT. It codes for CASSLGGVNYA. The whole CDR3 sequence is CASSLGGVNYAEQFF.

Remarks on this clone: The listed genes are named as in mouse. The read terminates 4 residues before the CDR3 end, so the remaining end is supplied by the germline J gene. This sequence joins TRBV13-1 and TRBJ2-2; TRBD1 might be the D (5 bases). Germline V gives CDR1 NSHNY, CDR2 SYGAGN. V lost 5 bases, J lost 0 bases, and 11 bases lay in between. This CDR3 is built from 15 residues. CDR3 DNA (partial): TGTGCCAGCAGCCACGACAGAGCAAACACCGGG. Its protein product is CASSHDRANTG. The full CDR3 protein is CASSHDRANTGQLYF.

As regards this clone: Each gene name is a mouse one. The CDR3 extends 4 residues past the end of the read, so its final part is completed from the germline J gene. The chain couples TRBV13-2 to TRBJ2-5; D remains unclear. The V gene lost 4 bases and the J gene lost 2 bases, with 8 bases spanning the gap. The germline V gene encodes CDR1 NNHNN and CDR2 SYGAGS (reference sequence). The CDR3 is made up of 13 amino acids. The covered CDR3 bases are TGTGCCAGCGGTCGGCCAGGCCAAGAC. This codes for CASGRPGQD. The whole CDR3 is CASGRPGQDTQYF.

As concerns this clone: The listed genes are named as in mouse. The sequenced part of the CDR3 DNA is TGTGCCAGCAGAGGGACAGGGTCTTCGCCC. It encodes CASRGTGSSP. The entire CDR3 reads CASRGTGSSPLYF. The genes are TRBV13-3 and TRBJ1-6, with TRBD1 matching over 9 bases. The read ends 3 residues shy of where the CDR3 ends; the end is completed using the germline J gene. TRBJ1-6 qualifies as an ORF whose function is uncertain. J lost 9 bases, V lost 5 bases, and 3 bases had no gene match. The CDR3 contains 13 residues. Germline V lookup: CDR1 NNHDY, CDR2 SYVADS.

This clone came up many times. Mouse gene names and germline throughout. With the read ending 4 residues before the CDR3 end, the germline J gene is used to fill in that end. This chain connects TRBV13-3 to TRBJ1-2; no reliable D call. Trimming shortened V by 4 bases and J by 0 bases, and 7 bases separated the two germline ends. The CDR3 runs 13 residues. The germline CDR1 and CDR2 sequences are NNHDY and SYVADS. The chain's CDR3 is CASSPTANSDYTF. The DNA read from the CDR3 is TGTGCCAGCAGTCCTACAGCAAACTCC.

This clone was seen more than once but under ten times. Mouse germline and gene names are used. Read data end 3 residues before the CDR3 end; the end is taken from the germline J gene. This rearrangement joins TRBV19 to TRBJ1-6, with TRBD1 identical over 7 bases. TRBJ1-6 is sorted into the ORF group, with uncertain function. J gave up 5 bases and V 6 bases, and 5 bases lay outside the gene matches. Per germline, CDR1 FNHDT and CDR2 SITEND (reference sequence). The CDR3 consists of 14 residues. The sequenced part of the CDR3 DNA is TGTGCCAGCACCCCCGGGACAGATAATTCGCCC. As protein: CASTPGTDNSP. The complete CDR3 protein is CASTPGTDNSPLYF.

Details on this clone: The gene symbols are mouse symbols. The CDR3 goes on 3 residues after the read ends, and that part is filled in from the germline J gene. The chain combines TRBV5 with TRBJ1-6, with 7 bases that match TRBD1. TRBJ1-6 is an open reading frame, and its role is uncertain. The germline gives CDR1 LGHNA, CDR2 YNLKQL (reference sequence). The CDR3 extends over 13 amino acids. Trimming took 5 bases from V and 8 from J; bases not matched to a gene: 3. CDR3 residues: CASSRDRDSPLYF. The sequenced part of the CDR3 DNA is TGTGCCAGCAGCAGGGACAGAGATTCGCCC.

This clone has only a few counts. Germline and genes: mouse. The observed sequence ends 4 residues before the CDR3 terminus, with the missing tail filled in from the germline J gene. The chain has TRBV13-2 and TRBJ1-4, with a weak D call TRBD1 (6 bases). This CDR3 is built from 14 residues. Germline V gene data show CDR1 as NNHNN and CDR2 as SYGAGS (reference sequence). CDR3 bases read: TGTGCCAGCGGTGACTGGGGGGGCGCCGAA. It codes for CASGDWGGAE. The CDR3 in its entirety is CASGDWGGAERLFF.

This clone was counted between two and nine times. The genes and germline here are from mouse. The read ends 3 residues shy of where the CDR3 ends; the end is completed using the germline J gene. V is TRBV1 and J is TRBJ1-6, with D perhaps TRBD1 (6 bases). TRBJ1-6 is given ORF status, its function remaining uncertain. This CDR3 has 15 residues. Deletions cut 3 bases from V and 3 bases from J, with 9 bases between. Per the germline V gene, CDR1 is NSQYPW and CDR2 is LRSPGD (reference sequence). The CDR3 loop reads CTCSARTDYNSPLYF. The covered CDR3 bases are TGCACCTGCAGTGCCCGGACAGACTATAATTCGCCC.

Details on this clone: Gene names and germline match the mouse. The read gets to within 4 residues of the CDR3 end, and the germline J gene fills in the rest. Other DNA sequences within the sample encode an identical CDR3. The rearrangement uses TRBV19 and TRBJ2-7; TRBD1 is a possible D gene (5 bases). The CDR3 is made up of 13 amino acids. Looked up from germline, CDR1 is FNHDT and CDR2 is SITEND (reference sequence). V gave up 3 bases and J gave up 0 bases, with 7 bases separating them. The covered CDR3 bases are TGTGCCAGCAGTAGACAGAGCTCCTAT. Protein product: CASSRQSSY. The whole CDR3 is CASSRQSSYEQYF. Filled out from reference TRBV19 and TRBJ2-7, the complete variable domain reads GGIITQTPKFLIGQEGQKLTLKCQQNFNHDTMYWYRQDSGKGLRLIYYSITENDLQKGDLSEGYDASREKKSSFSLTVTSAQKNEMAVFLCASSRQSSYEQYFGPGTRLTVL.

This clone was seen more than once but under ten times. Mouse gene names apply. The CDR3 end falls 3 residues outside the read, so it is completed with the germline J gene. The V and J genes are TRBV13-3 and TRBJ1-6; 9 positions agree with TRBD1. TRBJ1-6 is classed as an ORF, of uncertain function. This CDR3 spans 15 amino acids. Germline V gene data show CDR1 as NNHDY and CDR2 as SYVADS. Germline trimming cut 3 bases from V and 6 bases from J; bases unmatched to any gene: 4. CDR3 DNA (partial): TGTGCCAGCAGTGCCGGGACAGGGTTTAATTCGCCC. Amino acids: CASSAGTGFNSP. The complete CDR3 sequence is CASSAGTGFNSPLYF.

This clone was detected only a few times. Any gene name here is a mouse gene name. Incomplete CDR3 DNA: TGTGCCAGCAAAGACTGGGGAAAC. As protein: CASKDWGN. The entire CDR3 sequence reads CASKDWGNTLYF. The chain employs TRBV13-1 and TRBJ2-4, with TRBD2 identical over 8 bases. The read is 4 residues too short to cover the CDR3 end, so that end is filled in from the germline J gene. This CDR3 is built from 12 residues. Germline CDR1 is NSHNY and CDR2 is SYGAGN.

A remark on this clone: Mouse gene names and germline throughout. The DNA ends 3 residues before the CDR3 does, and the rest of the CDR3 is filled in from the germline J gene. The chain uses TRBV5 and TRBJ1-6; 7 bases agree with TRBD1. TRBJ1-6 is given ORF status, its function remaining uncertain. This CDR3 comprises 17 residues. The V gene end was trimmed by 0 bases and the J gene end by 0 bases; junction bases not matched to a gene: 2. CDR1 is LGHNA, CDR2 YNLKQL, per germline (reference sequence). CDR3 sequence reads: CASSQDWDSSYNSPLYF. CDR3 bases read: TGTGCCAGCAGCCAAGATTGGGACAGTTCCTATAATTCGCCC.

Notes on this clone: Germline and genes: mouse. CDR3: CAWTREAYAEQFF. CDR3 DNA, as far as it was read: TGTGCCTGGACCAGGGAGGCCTATGCT. The genes are TRBV31 and TRBJ2-1; D possibly corresponds to TRBD1 (5 bases). Coverage ceases 4 residues before the CDR3 finishes, and the germline J gene fills in the end. Germline V gene sequence: CDR1 GKSSPN, CDR2 SITVG. Trimming removed 4 bases at V and 3 bases at J, with 10 bases between. This CDR3 comprises 13 residues.

This clone was observed a few times. Gene names and germline refer to mouse. The sequenced fragment ends 4 residues before the CDR3 boundary, so the rest is inferred from the germline J gene. The chain is built from TRBV19 and TRBJ1-2, with TRBD1 matching over 9 bases. CDR3 size: 14 residues. Germline CDR1 FNHDT, CDR2 SITEND (reference sequence). V lost 2 bases and J lost 2; bases outside the gene matches: 1. CDR3 sequence reads: CASSMGTGNSDYTF. The CDR3 bases that were read are TGTGCCAGCAGTATGGGGACAGGGAACTCC.

Comments on this clone: Gene names are mouse gene names. The read ends 4 residues early relative to the CDR3; the germline J gene fills the gap. The rearrangement links TRBV19 to TRBJ2-2; D might be TRBD1 (6 bases). The CDR3 totals 16 residues. V lost 0 bases and J 0 bases, leaving 9 bases between the germline ends. CDR1 is FNHDT and CDR2 is SITEND in the germline V gene (reference sequence). CDR3 residues: CASSIERTANTGQLYF. The sequenced CDR3 bases are TGTGCCAGCAGTATAGAAAGGACAGCAAACACCGGG.

Comments on this clone: All gene names here are mouse names. The read finishes 4 residues shy of the CDR3 end, and the germline J gene is used to complete it. The rearrangement joins TRBV13-1 to TRBJ2-2; TRBD1 agrees at 8 bases. In germline, CDR1 is NSHNY, CDR2 SYGAGN. Unmatched junction bases numbered 10, after V lost 3 bases and J lost 3 bases. CDR3 length: 17 amino acids. This CDR3 reads CASSATVRGLDTGQLYF. The sequenced CDR3 bases are TGTGCCAGCAGTGCCACCGTCAGGGGGCTTGACACCGGG.